Included here is one T cell receptor beta chain sequence, with context. The sample belongs to a study of blood T cell repertoires in COVID-19. Study overall: Nucleic acid was either cDNA or gDNA, and it came from T cells, B-cell-depleted T cells, or PBMCs.

Method: immunoSEQ multiplex PCR; TCRdb's copy keeps in-frame clones and lacks some. This sample carries over 120,000 clones, 76% of them seen once, and the ten largest clones take around 4.8%. The length of the CDR3 is 14 residues. Germline V gene lookup returns CDR1 SNHLY and CDR2 FYNNEI. J was trimmed by 3 bases and V by 7 bases; bases with no gene match: 6. The genes are TRBV2 and TRBJ2-1; TRBD2 agrees at 7 bases. This clonotype was obtained from a woman older than 75 with active or convalescent COVID-19. What was sequenced was peripheral blood. The CDR3 region is CASNQGGSYNEQFF. CDR3 sequence (DNA): TGTGCCAGCAATCAGGGAGGGAGCTACAATGAGCAGTTCTTC. The whole variable domain, filled in from reference TRBV2 and TRBJ2-1, reads EPEVTQTPSHQVTQMGQEVILRCVPISNHLYFYWYRQILGQKVEFLVSFYNNEISEKSEIFDDQFSVERPDGSNFTLKIRSTKLEDSAMYFCASNQGGSYNEQFFGPGTRLTVL.